Following are 18 T cell receptor beta chains from one sample sequenced in a study of blood T cell repertoires in COVID-19. Method: immunoSEQ multiplex PCR; TCRdb's copy keeps in-frame clones and lacks some. The table has around 50,000 clones, approximately 90% seen once. The sample was peripheral blood. The receptors were gathered from a woman aged 55-69 years with COVID-19, enrolled during active disease.

V usage is TRBV7-2 and J usage is TRBJ2-3; 7 bases are shared with TRBD1. The junction had 6 bases not matched to a gene; V was cut back by 8 bases and J by 4 bases. Per germline, CDR1 SGHTA and CDR2 FQGNSA. The CDR3 contains 13 residues. CDR3 sequence (DNA): TGTGCCAGCTCCCTGCAGGGGGCAGATACGCAGTATTTT. Translated, it gives CASSLQGADTQYF.

This chain's CDR3 is CASSLGPASNQPQHF. In DNA, the CDR3 is TGTGCCAGCAGCTTAGGGCCAGCGAGCAATCAGCCCCAGCATTTT. The rearrangement uses TRBV7-6 and TRBJ1-5; D gene ambiguous. The ends were cut back, 1 base at V and 1 base at J, with 8 bases in the middle. The CDR3 contains 15 residues. The germline V gene encodes CDR1 SGHVS and CDR2 FNYEAQ.

This rearrangement joins TRBV5-5 to TRBJ2-5; tentative D call: TRBD1 (5 bases). The CDR3 length is 13 residues. CDR1 is SGHKS and CDR2 is YYEKEE in the germline V gene (reference sequence). The ends were cut back, 2 bases at V and 7 bases at J, with 12 bases in the middle. CDR3 protein: CASSFSDRRTQYF. CDR3 bases: TGTGCCAGCAGCTTTTCTGACAGACGGACCCAGTACTTC.

The chain couples TRBV6-5 to TRBJ2-2, with 7 bases matching TRBD1. The ends lost 6 bases at V and 2 bases at J; junction bases unmatched: 6. The germline V gene has CDR1 MNHEY and CDR2 SVGAGI. The CDR3 contains 15 residues. This CDR3 reads CASRAGQANTGELFF. In DNA, the CDR3 is TGTGCCAGCAGAGCCGGACAGGCCAACACCGGGGAGCTGTTTTTT.

This rearrangement joins TRBV28 to TRBJ2-4, with 8 bases matching TRBD1. CDR1 MDHEN and CDR2 SYDVKM come from the germline V gene. This CDR3 has 17 residues. The V segment lost 3 bases and the J segment 2 bases; nucleotides outside the gene matches: 9. The DNA for the CDR3 is TGTGCCAGCAGTTTTAACCCGGACAGGGCGCCCAAAAACATTCAGTACTTC. Protein: CASSFNPDRAPKNIQYF.

The chain links TRBV11-2 to TRBJ2-7; no reliable D call. V lost 3 bases and J 3 bases, leaving 3 bases between the germline ends. CDR3 length: 11 residues. The germline V gene encodes CDR1 SGHAT and CDR2 FQNNGV. CDR3 in DNA: TGTGCCAGCAGCTTTAGCTACGAGCAGTACTTC. Its translation is CASSFSYEQYF.

This clone was detected only once. The CDR3 reads CASSREPAGSYYEQYF. The DNA for the CDR3 is TGTGCCAGCAGCCGAGAGCCTGCGGGGTCTTACTACGAGCAGTACTTC. The rearrangement joins TRBV9 to TRBJ2-7; the D gene is possibly TRBD2 (6 bases). The V end lost 4 bases, the J end lost 3 bases, and 20 bases lay between the germline ends. Germline V gene lookup returns CDR1 SGDLS and CDR2 YYNGEE. This CDR3 has 16 residues.

The CDR3 reads CASTPGLARSYNEQFF. The CDR3 DNA reads TGTGCCAGCACCCCGGGACTAGCGCGCTCCTACAATGAGCAGTTCTTC. This sequence joins TRBV3-1 (or the pseudogene TRBV3-2) and TRBJ2-1; 10 nucleotides line up with TRBD2. Per germline, CDR1 LGHDT and CDR2 YNNKEL (reference sequence). The V and J ends lost 7 bases and 0 bases, in that order; junction bases with no gene match: 6. CDR3 length: 16 amino acids.

This rearrangement joins TRBV19 to TRBJ1-5; TRBD1 is a possible D gene (5 bases). The germline V and J ends were trimmed by 3 bases and 3 bases, with 9 bases remaining between them. The CDR3 runs to 14 residues. Germline lookup yields CDR1 LNHDA and CDR2 SQIVND (reference sequence). This CDR3 is CASSIGGDNQPQHF. DNA for the CDR3: TGTGCCAGTAGTATCGGGGGGGACAATCAGCCCCAGCATTTT.

The genes are TRBV4-1 and TRBJ2-2; TRBD2 agrees at 16 bases. The CDR3 runs to 19 residues. V gave up 4 bases and J gave up 4 bases; unmatched junction bases: 9. The V gene's germline CDR1 is MGHRA and CDR2 YSYEKL. DNA of the CDR3: TGCGCCAGCAGCCGAACCGGGACTAGCGGGAGGGCCGGCACCGGGGAGCTGTTTTTT. This gives the protein CASSRTGTSGRAGTGELFF.

The chain is built from TRBV19 and TRBJ1-1; 7 bases agree with TRBD1. CDR1 is LNHDA, CDR2 SQIVND, per germline (reference sequence). The trim removed 6 bases at V and 4 bases at J, leaving 14 bases unmatched. The CDR3 runs to 16 residues. CDR3: CASSVKGGVLSTEAFF. CDR3 in DNA: TGTGCCAGTAGCGTAAAAGGGGGCGTTTTATCCACTGAAGCTTTCTTT. The variable domain in full, with the rest retrieved from reference TRBV19 and TRBJ1-1, is DGGITQSPKYLFRKEGQNVTLSCEQNLNHDAMYWYRQDPGQGLRLIYYSQIVNDFQKGDIAEGYSVSREKKESFPLTVTSAQKNPTAFYLCASSVKGGVLSTEAFFGQGTRLTVV.

This chain joins TRBV6-1 and TRBJ2-1; D is unclear. This CDR3 is built from 15 residues. Trimming removed 3 bases at V and 7 bases at J, with 16 bases between. The V gene's germline CDR1 is MNHNS and CDR2 SASEGT. CDR3 nucleotides: TGTGCCAGCAGTGACCCTCCTTTTCCGCGGAATGAGCAGTTCTTC. This encodes CASSDPPFPRNEQFF.

The CDR3 loop reads CASSQAGQGYQPQHF. The DNA for the CDR3 is TGTGCCAGCAGCCAGGCTGGACAGGGTTATCAGCCCCAGCATTTT. V and J are TRBV4-2 and TRBJ1-5; 8 bases align to TRBD1. The CDR3 has 15 residues. J was trimmed by 5 bases and V by 3 bases; bases with no gene match: 6. Germline V gene data show CDR1 as LGHNA and CDR2 as YNFKEQ.

The chain is built from TRBV19 and TRBJ1-1; D call uncertain. Germline V gene lookup returns CDR1 LNHDA and CDR2 SQIVND (reference sequence). Trimming stripped 7 bases from V and 1 base from J, with 10 bases between. The CDR3 runs to 13 residues. DNA of the CDR3: TGTGCCAGTACCTGGACTCCGAACACTGAAGCTTTCTTT. Protein: CASTWTPNTEAFF.

This rearrangement joins TRBV14 to TRBJ2-2, with D possibly matching TRBD1 (6 bases). This CDR3 is built from 15 residues. Trimming removed 6 bases at V and 4 bases at J, with 15 bases between. From germline, CDR1 is SGHDN and CDR2 FVKESK. This CDR3 reads CASRQGQSGTGELFF. The CDR3 DNA follows: TGTGCCAGCAGGCAGGGACAAAGTGGCACCGGGGAGCTGTTTTTT.

V gene TRBV11-3 combines with J gene TRBJ1-1; no reliable D call. Looked up from germline, CDR1 is SGHNT and CDR2 is YENEEA. The CDR3 is made up of 14 amino acids. V dropped 7 bases and J dropped 2 bases, with 14 bases sitting between them. The CDR3 loop reads CASTGEQANTEAFF. CDR3 DNA sequence: TGTGCCAGCACCGGGGAGCAAGCCAACACTGAAGCTTTCTTT.

A single count supports this clone. The gene calls are TRBV10-3 and TRBJ1-5; 10 bases are shared with TRBD1. Germline V gene lookup returns CDR1 ENHRY and CDR2 SYGVKD. V was clipped by 1 base and J by 3 bases; unmatched bases: 3. The CDR3 runs to 16 residues. CDR3 amino acids: CAISEFGTGVNQPQHF. CDR3 in DNA: TGTGCCATCAGTGAGTTTGGGACAGGGGTCAATCAGCCCCAGCATTTT.

This chain links TRBV6-5 with TRBJ2-2; 7 bases line up with TRBD1. CDR3 length: 13 amino acids. V shed 8 bases and J 5 bases; nucleotides not matched to a gene: 5. Germline CDR1 and CDR2: MNHEY and SVGAGI. CDR3 in amino acids: CASYRGYTGELFF. The CDR3 DNA reads as TGTGCCAGCTACAGGGGTTATACCGGGGAGCTGTTTTTT.